One TCR beta chain is described in this entry. Its antigen is unidentified. This entry is derived from a study of T cell responses to AZD1222 COVID-19 vaccine. Study-wide background: Combined were second doses at about 4 or about 12 weeks. General study results and limits: Per reports, nearly half of all spike-specific TCRs target regions that are unmutated in variants. There were mostly white British donors and more females than males, and clonal diversity was possibly underestimated. Spike was spanned by vaccine-associated CD4 TCRs, with dominance at 160-218 and 743-854.

TCRdb's copy holds only in-frame clones and misses some; the assay was immunoSEQ multiplex PCR. Of about 100,000 clones listed, 85% to 90% were seen once; the top ten hold about 1.5%. Germline CDR1 and CDR2: SGHRS and YFSETQ. V was shortened by 5 bases and J by 0 bases, with 11 bases between the two germline ends. The CDR3 sequence is 14 residues long. The sample in question was peripheral blood, obtained on day 0 of AZD1222 vaccination. This chain links TRBV5-1 with TRBJ1-1; D is possibly TRBD1 (6 bases). This TCR was sampled from an adult in good health. This chain's CDR3 is CASSRQELNTEAFF. The CDR3 DNA reads as TGCGCCAGCAGTCGACAGGAACTGAACACTGAAGCTTTCTTT. The full variable domain, with the rest looked up from reference TRBV5-1 and TRBJ1-1, is KAGVTQTPRYLIKTRGQQVTLSCSPISGHRSVSWYQQTPGQGLQFLFEYFSETQRNKGNFPGRFSGRQFSNSRSEMNVSTLELGDSALYLCASSRQELNTEAFFGQGTRLTVV.